Listed below are T cell receptor beta chains from one sample, sequenced in a study of shared clonotypes between healthy human individuals. TCRdb keeps only in-frame clones here, not all; method: immunoSEQ multiplex PCR. The table includes over 2,000,000 clones, just under 95% detected once. Sequencing used naive CD8+ T cells from PBMCs. Source of these receptors: a man younger than 30 in good health. Some clones in this sample may be carry-over from other donors' samples. The CDR3 runs from the conserved cysteine through the conserved F or W. Fields, in order: clone size, J gene, D gene, V gene, CDR3 DNA, CDR3 protein. D genes are given only for firm matches. Size tells how often a clone was seen (once, few, many) or the class of an expanded clone, and some rows leave it out.

abundance: NA; j_gene: TRBJ2-5; d_gene: TRBD2; v_gene: TRBV9; CDR3nt: TGTGCCAGCAGCGTCGGGGCGACTAGCGGGAGTCGAGAGACCCAGTACTTC; CDR3aa: CASSVGATSGSRETQYF
abundance: NA; j_gene: TRBJ1-1; d_gene: NA; v_gene: TRBV27; CDR3nt: TGTGCCAGCAGTTTATCGCGGGGAATGAACACTGAAGCTTTCTTT; CDR3aa: CASSLSRGMNTEAFF
abundance: NA; j_gene: TRBJ2-7; d_gene: NA; v_gene: TRBV12-2; CDR3nt: TGTGCAAGTCGCTGGTGCGGTGGATGGCACGAGCAGTACTTC; CDR3aa: CASRWCGGWHEQYF
abundance: once; j_gene: TRBJ2-2; d_gene: TRBD1; v_gene: TRBV6-1; CDR3nt: TGTGCCAGCAGTGAAACGGGACAGGGCACCGGGGAGCTGTTTTTT; CDR3aa: CASSETGQGTGELFF
abundance: NA; j_gene: TRBJ1-5; d_gene: NA; v_gene: TRBV5-6; CDR3nt: TGTGCCAGCAGCTTGTACAGGGATAATCAGCCCCAGCATTTT; CDR3aa: CASSLYRDNQPQHF
abundance: NA; j_gene: TRBJ2-5; d_gene: NA; v_gene: TRBV27; CDR3nt: TGTGCCAGCAGTTTCCTCGGGGCGGAGACCCAGTACTTC; CDR3aa: CASSFLGAETQYF
abundance: NA; j_gene: TRBJ2-1; d_gene: NA; v_gene: TRBV19; CDR3nt: TGTGCCAGTAGTATAATCGGGGGCAATGAGCAGTTCTTC; CDR3aa: CASSIIGGNEQFF
abundance: NA; j_gene: TRBJ1-2; d_gene: TRBD1; v_gene: TRBV5-6; CDR3nt: TGTGCCAGCAGCGAGAACAGGGGGCGGGACTATGGCTACACCTTC; CDR3aa: CASSENRGRDYGYTF
abundance: few; j_gene: TRBJ1-5; d_gene: NA; v_gene: TRBV28; CDR3nt: TGTGCCAGCAGTCATGGACTCTTCCGGAGCAATCAGCCCCAGCATTTT; CDR3aa: CASSHGLFRSNQPQHF
abundance: NA; j_gene: TRBJ2-7; d_gene: NA; v_gene: TRBV10-3; CDR3nt: TGTGCCATCAGTAGCAGGGCCACCTACGAGCAGTACTTC; CDR3aa: CAISSRATYEQYF
abundance: NA; j_gene: TRBJ2-5; d_gene: TRBD1; v_gene: TRBV9; CDR3nt: TGTGCCAGCAGCGTAGAACAGGGGACCGAGACCCAGTACTTC; CDR3aa: CASSVEQGTETQYF
abundance: NA; j_gene: TRBJ2-1; d_gene: NA; v_gene: TRBV19; CDR3nt: TGTGCCAGTAGCCTTACCCCTTGGTACAATGAGCAGTTCTTC; CDR3aa: CASSLTPWYNEQFF
abundance: once; j_gene: TRBJ2-7; d_gene: NA; v_gene: TRBV28; CDR3nt: TGTGCCAGCAGTCCCGGGGGACTCTACGGCTACGAGCAGTACTTC; CDR3aa: CASSPGGLYGYEQYF
abundance: NA; j_gene: TRBJ2-1; d_gene: NA; v_gene: TRBV2; CDR3nt: TGTGCCAGCAAGTATAATCTTGAGCAGTTCTTC; CDR3aa: CASKYNLEQFF
abundance: NA; j_gene: TRBJ1-5; d_gene: NA; v_gene: TRBV9; CDR3nt: TGTGCCAGCAGTCGGCAGGGAGGTCAGCCCCAGCATTTT; CDR3aa: CASSRQGGQPQHF
abundance: once; j_gene: TRBJ2-2; d_gene: NA; v_gene: TRBV11-2; CDR3nt: TGTGCCAGCAGCTTAATGGGCGGGGCCGGCACCGGGGAGCTGTTTTTT; CDR3aa: CASSLMGGAGTGELFF
abundance: NA; j_gene: TRBJ2-2; d_gene: TRBD1; v_gene: TRBV6-6; CDR3nt: TGTGCCAGCCGGGACAGGGGTTTCCCCGGGGAGCTGTTTTTT; CDR3aa: CASRDRGFPGELFF
abundance: NA; j_gene: TRBJ1-3; d_gene: NA; v_gene: TRBV6-6; CDR3nt: TGTGCCAGCAGCTCTCAGGGCCGCTCTGGAAACACCATATATTTT; CDR3aa: CASSSQGRSGNTIYF